This T cell receptor beta chain was sequenced during a study of CD8 T cells in Susac syndrome. Study details: Sequenced Susac syndrome patients included over 5 with active disease and about 8 who were in remission.

This clonotype was recorded once. Peripheral blood CD8+ and CD4+ T cells were profiled by TCR beta sequencing. Diagnostic criteria defined recently for definite or probable disease were met by the Susac syndrome patients. With random hexamers, roughly 0.45 to 1 ug RNA was reverse transcribed. TCR beta CDR3 was amplified by immunoSEQ multiplex PCR. This amplification extended across 54 Vbeta and 13 Jbeta segments. MiXCR, applied by TCRdb to the immunoSEQ multiplex PCR reads, yields one record per CDR3 protein. The table has 130,000 or so distinct CDR3 sequences, approximately 96% seen once. This clonotype was sampled from a human donor with Susac syndrome. Material for sequencing was CD4+ T cells from PBMCs.

In nucleotides, the CDR3 is TGTGCCAGCAGCCCAATGCGAAGGAGCTCCTACAATGAGCAGTTCTTC. Amino acid sequence: CASSPMRRSSYNEQFF. V is TRBV28 and J is TRBJ2-1; no clear D. This CDR3 is built from 16 residues. Trimming stripped 6 bases from V and 0 bases from J, with 15 bases between. Germline CDR1 and CDR2: MDHEN and SYDVKM.